One TCR beta chain is described in this entry. The sample is drawn from a study of blood T cell repertoires in COVID-19. Study overall: There were acute and convalescent COVID-19 samples, and they came from the United States, Italy and Spain.

Sequencing was performed with immunoSEQ multiplex PCR; in TCRdb, only in-frame clones are kept and a portion is missing. Counted here are 200,000 to 250,000 clones, 88% occurring once; the ten biggest clones make up 14% to 15%. V was pared by 3 bases and J by 6 bases, with 10 bases between. CDR3 size: 12 residues. Germline lookup yields CDR1 GTSNPN and CDR2 SVGIG (reference sequence). This clonotype was obtained from a woman aged 50 to 60 with acute COVID-19. Sequenced sample: PBMCs or T cells enriched from blood (not recorded which). This chain uses TRBV30 with TRBJ2-3, with D uncertain. The CDR3 region is CAWSPLLDTQYF. The CDR3 nucleotides read TGTGCCTGGAGCCCACTGCTTGATACGCAGTATTTT.